This is a list of T cell receptor beta chains from one sample in a study of cytomegalovirus exposure and HLA in healthy donors. Sequencing was performed with immunoSEQ multiplex PCR; in TCRdb, only in-frame clones are kept and a portion is missing. The sample has 50,000 to 70,000 clones, approximately 80% seen once; the top ten hold less than 3%. The sample taken for sequencing was PBMCs. The receptors were gathered from a female donor in good health and CMV-seronegative. Both conserved end residues are part of each CDR3. The D gene is left open where the match is weak. Not every row has a clone size; where given, it reads once, few, many or a size class.

J gene	clone size	D gene	V gene	CDR3 DNA	CDR3 protein
TRBJ2-7	-	TRBD1	TRBV7-8	TGTGCCAGCAGCTTAGGGTTAACAGGGGGGTCCACCTACGAGCAGTACTTC	CASSLGLTGGSTYEQYF
TRBJ1-1	-	-	TRBV9	TGTGCCAGCAGCGTAGCTCTGAACACTGAAGCTTTCTTT	CASSVALNTEAFF
TRBJ2-7	once	TRBD1	TRBV10-3	TGTGCCATCAGTGAGAAGGGGGCGATCGACGAGCAGTACTTC	CAISEKGAIDEQYF
TRBJ1-1	-	-	TRBV29-1	TGCAGCGTTGCAGGTCAGTTCGGCACTGAAGCTTTCTTT	CSVAGQFGTEAFF
TRBJ1-1	-	-	TRBV28	TGTGCCAGCAGCCAAACAGGGATGGGGAACACTGAAGCTTTCTTT	CASSQTGMGNTEAFF
TRBJ1-1	few	TRBD1	TRBV7-9	TGTGCCAGCAGCCAGACGCTCGTTTTAGACAGGGGGGGTGAAGCTTTCTTT	CASSQTLVLDRGGEAFF
TRBJ2-2	-	TRBD1	TRBV29-1	TGCAGCGTTGGTTCGGGTACAGGGGTCACCGGGGAGCTGTTTTTT	CSVGSGTGVTGELFF
TRBJ2-7	-	TRBD2	TRBV6-5	TGTGCCAGCACCAAAGGACTAGCGGGAATTTCCGAGCAGTACTTC	CASTKGLAGISEQYF
TRBJ2-7	few	TRBD1	TRBV28	TGTGCCATACAGAGGACAGGCGGAGCCGAGCAGTACTTC	CAIQRTGGAEQYF
TRBJ2-7	-	TRBD1	TRBV7-2	TGTGCCAGCAGCTTAGAGGGGACAGGGGTTTACGAGCAGTACTTC	CASSLEGTGVYEQYF
TRBJ2-7	once	-	TRBV6-1	TGTGCCAGCAAAGCCCTCTACGAGCAGTACTTC	CASKALYEQYF
TRBJ2-2	-	TRBD2	TRBV5-1	TGCGCCAGCAGTTTGGAGGGAGGGGACACCGGGGAGCTGTTTTTT	CASSLEGGDTGELFF
TRBJ1-6	-	TRBD1	TRBV9	TGTGCCAGCAGCGTAGGGACGGGAGGACAGGGTGTTTCGCCCCTCCACTTT	CASSVGTGGQGVSPLHF
TRBJ1-6	once	-	TRBV6-5	TGTGCCAGCACTATAACCCCTTATAATTCACCCCTCCACTTT	CASTITPYNSPLHF
TRBJ2-7	-	TRBD1	TRBV7-8	TGTGCCAGCAGCACACTCACCGGGACAGGTCCTCTGTCACGCTACGAGCAGTACTTC	CASSTLTGTGPLSRYEQYF
TRBJ2-6	-	-	TRBV5-1	TGCGCCACGGCGGACAACTCTGGGGCCAACGTCCTGACTTTC	CATADNSGANVLTF
TRBJ2-7	-	-	TRBV7-9	TGTGCCAGCAGCTTTACGCGTAGCGAGCAGTACTTC	CASSFTRSEQYF
TRBJ2-3	-	-	TRBV5-5	TGTGCCAGCAGCTTGCAAGGGAGCAGCACAGATACGCAGTATTTT	CASSLQGSSTDTQYF
TRBJ2-7	-	TRBD1	TRBV5-1	TGCGCCAGCAGCCCGGCGGGGGGACAGGGGGTTTGGCAGTACTTC	CASSPAGGQGVWQYF
TRBJ2-2	-	TRBD2	TRBV27	TGTGCCTCCCGGGAGGAGGGCGGGGAGCTGTTTTTT	CASREEGGELFF
TRBJ2-2	once	-	TRBV19	TGTGCCAGCCGGAACACCGGGGAGCTGTTTTTT	CASRNTGELFF
TRBJ1-2	once	-	TRBV18	TGTGCCAGCTCACCACGGGGTCAACAGGAGTCGGCCTATGGCTACACCTTC	CASSPRGQQESAYGYTF
TRBJ2-1	few	TRBD2	TRBV7-9	TGTGCCAGCAGCCGACTAGCGGGAGGGGGTGAGCAGTTCTTC	CASSRLAGGGEQFF
TRBJ2-7	-	TRBD2	TRBV30	TGTGCCTGGAGTATGCGGGAGGGCTCCGAGCAGTACTTC	CAWSMREGSEQYF
TRBJ2-6	-	-	TRBV4-3	TGCGCCAGCAGCCAAGATCTTGGAGGGGTCCAGGCCAACGTCCTGACTTTC	CASSQDLGGVQANVLTF
TRBJ2-1	few	TRBD1	TRBV9	TGTGCCAGCAGCGCGCGTGCCGGGACAGGGGGCGGGGGGGAGCAGTTCTTC	CASSARAGTGGGGEQFF
TRBJ2-7	-	TRBD2	TRBV5-1	TGCGCCAGCAGCTTGGGTGCGGGAGCTAGCTACGAGCAGTACTTC	CASSLGAGASYEQYF
TRBJ1-1	-	-	TRBV6-5	TGTGCCAGTGGTGTCGGGGACACCATGAACACTGAAGCTTTCTTT	CASGVGDTMNTEAFF
TRBJ1-1	-	-	TRBV28	TGTGCCAGCAGTTTTACCCAGGGGCTAGACACTGAAGCTTTCTTT	CASSFTQGLDTEAFF
TRBJ2-1	-	TRBD2	TRBV29-1	TGCAGCGTGGGACTAGCGGGAGGCGGTGAGCAGTTCTTC	CSVGLAGGGEQFF
TRBJ2-7	few	TRBD1	TRBV5-4	TGTGCCAGCAGCTTGGACAGGGGGACCTACGAGCAGTACTTC	CASSLDRGTYEQYF
TRBJ1-1	-	-	TRBV19	TGTGCCAGTAGTATAGGGCACCTGAACACTGAAGCTTTCTTT	CASSIGHLNTEAFF
TRBJ2-5	-	-	TRBV10-3	TGTGCCATCGGGGCAGGGGTTGAGGGAGAGACCCAGTACTTC	CAIGAGVEGETQYF
TRBJ2-7	-	-	TRBV5-1	TGCGCCAGCAGCTCGACAGGAATCTACGAGCAGTACTTC	CASSSTGIYEQYF
TRBJ2-1	-	TRBD2	TRBV30	TGTGCCTGGAGTGGTTCCCGGGAGGTAAGGAATGAGCAGTTCTTC	CAWSGSREVRNEQFF
TRBJ2-7	once	-	TRBV27	TGTGCCAGCAGTTTATTGGGCGAGGGGGGGCCTAATACCTACGAGCAGTACTTC	CASSLLGEGGPNTYEQYF
TRBJ2-7	-	TRBD1	TRBV30	TGTGCCTGGAGTGCCCCCGGACAGGTGCTCAGTTACGAGCAGTACTTC	CAWSAPGQVLSYEQYF
TRBJ2-2	-	-	TRBV5-1	TGCGCCAGCAGCTTGGTTAGCGCGATGAACACCGGGGAGCTGTTTTTT	CASSLVSAMNTGELFF
TRBJ2-5	once	-	TRBV28	TGTGCCAGCAGTTCCGGACAGTCACAAGAGACCCAGTACTTC	CASSSGQSQETQYF
TRBJ2-1	-	TRBD2	TRBV28	TGTGCCAGCAGTTTTAGGGAGGCTAGCGGTCTTCTGGGGTTGGACAATGAGCAGTTCTTC	CASSFREASGLLGLDNEQFF
TRBJ2-5	-	TRBD1	TRBV7-2	TGTGCCAGCAGCTATCGACAGGGATTGCGAGAGACCCAGTACTTC	CASSYRQGLRETQYF